The clone carrying this T cell receptor (beta chain) turned up a few times. Its antigen is still unknown. V gave up 5 bases and J gave up 2 bases, with 15 bases separating them. The germline V gene encodes CDR1 KGHSH and CDR2 LQKENI. This CDR3 contains 16 residues. These data originate in a study of vaccination effects on CD4 cells after COVID-19. Study summary: Early after vaccination, and again late, a few convalescent patients were sampled. Sampling occurred a median 72 days post second dose, range 14 to 241.

Expansion with viral peptide pools was applied to antigen-specific CD4+ T cells by the ViraFEST assay prior to sequencing. Investigators separated out CD4+ T cells once around eleven days of culture had passed. From March to December 2020, the person had a SARS-CoV-2 infection that was confirmed by PCR. Two-dose BNT162b2 or mRNA-1273 vaccination was given to participants. The authors replaced half the medium with IL-2 medium on days 3 and 7. Here immunoSEQ multiplex PCR was the method, and the copy in TCRdb shows in-frame clones only, minus some. Altogether about 13,000 clones are present, 73% being singletons, with the ten largest covering around 34%.

The rearrangement uses TRBV18 and TRBJ2-2; D unresolved. The starting material was CD4+ T cells from PBMCs cultured with HCoV-NL63 spike peptides, obtained after COVID-19 vaccination. The sequence derives from a human donor who had a prior SARS-CoV-2 infection. CDR3 residues: CASSAHPGRNTGELFF. The CDR3 DNA follows: TGTGCCAGCTCAGCCCACCCCGGACGTAACACCGGGGAGCTGTTTTTT.